The 7 T cell receptor beta chains below all came from one sample that was sequenced in a study of vaccination effects on CD4 cells after COVID-19 (dated by TCRdb to between 2021 and 2022). Library preparation was by the immunoSEQ multiplex PCR assay. The immuneACCESS repertoire file appears here via TCRdb, limited to in-frame rearrangements. These files lack a portion of the clones; in checked studies, under half of the deficit traces to unresolved V genes, and the cause of the others is not known. The sample table contains roughly 54,000 clones; only one count was recorded for 75% to 85% of them. Around 5% of the sample belongs to the ten largest clones. Antigens of these TCRs are unknown. The ViraFEST assay stimulated PBMC with viral peptide pools and then used TCR sequencing to identify antigen-specific CD4+ T cell clonotypes by expansion. After 10 days of culture, CD4+ T cells were isolated with the EasySep CD4+ T cell isolation kit. PCR-confirmed SARS-CoV-2 infection had occurred in convalescent patients between March and December 2020, before the Alpha, Beta and Delta variants emerged in the United States.

The material was CD4+ T cells from PBMCs cultured with HIV peptides, obtained before COVID-19 vaccination. The label giving this sample's cell subset or site can be read as: HIV-1 Nef peptide pool negative control/reference culture. These TCRs come from a human donor who had a prior SARS-CoV-2 infection.

CDR3 nucleotide sequence: TGTGCCAGCAGCCAAGATCACAGGGTTGGATACGAGCAGTACTTC. Residues: CASSQDHRVGYEQYF. The V gene is TRBV3-1 (or the pseudogene TRBV3-2), the J gene TRBJ2-7; perhaps TRBD1 as D (6 bases). Trimming pared 0 bases from V and 4 bases from J, leaving 13 bases between. Germline V gives CDR1 LGHDT, CDR2 YNNKEL (reference sequence). CDR3 length: 15 amino acids.

The J gene is TRBJ2-7, the V gene TRBV2, with TRBD1 matching 9 bases. The germline V gene encodes CDR1 SNHLY and CDR2 FYNNEI. The CDR3 sequence is 12 residues long. V lost 5 bases, J lost 6 bases, and 2 bases stayed unmatched. As DNA, the CDR3 is TGTGCCAGCAGTTACAGGGGGCGCGAGCAGTACTTC. As protein: CASSYRGREQYF.

This sequence joins TRBV5-1 and TRBJ1-4, with D possibly matching TRBD1 (6 bases). Germline-derived CDR1 and CDR2 are SGHRS and YFSETQ. Trimming cost V 0 bases and J 0 bases, with 12 bases left between them. The length of the CDR3 is 17 residues. This CDR3 is CASSLDGGLSTNEKLFF. CDR3 nucleotides: TGCGCCAGCAGCTTGGATGGGGGGCTTTCAACTAATGAAAAACTGTTTTTT. The whole variable domain, remainder taken from reference TRBV5-1 and TRBJ1-4, is KAGVTQTPRYLIKTRGQQVTLSCSPISGHRSVSWYQQTPGQGLQFLFEYFSETQRNKGNFPGRFSGRQFSNSRSEMNVSTLELGDSALYLCASSLDGGLSTNEKLFFGSGTQLSVL.

The chain carries TRBV9 and TRBJ1-2; 7 bases agree with TRBD1. The CDR3 totals 15 residues. The trim removed 3 bases at V and 4 bases at J, leaving 9 bases unmatched. Germline CDR1 SGDLS, CDR2 YYNGEE. The CDR3 loop is CASSESTGTGYGYTF. CDR3 nucleotides: TGTGCCAGCAGCGAGTCGACAGGGACTGGCTATGGCTACACCTTC.

This clone was recorded a few times. The chain joins TRBV21-1 to TRBJ1-4; TRBD1 is the table's D call and was not checked against the DNA. TRBV21-1 is described as a pseudogene. The length of the CDR3 is 16 residues. CDR3 in DNA: TGTGCCAGCAGCTTCCAGACAGGGGAAACTAATGAAAAACTGTTTTTT. Its protein product is CASSFQTGETNEKLFF.

V gene TRBV6-6 combines with J gene TRBJ1-5; D is perhaps TRBD1 (6 bases). The CDR3 runs to 17 residues. Trimming shortened V by 5 bases and J by 1 base, and 18 bases separated the two germline ends. Germline CDR1 and CDR2: MNHNY and SVGAGI (reference sequence). Written as DNA, the CDR3 is TGTGCCAGCAGTCCGATTCACAGGGACGGCAGCAATCAGCCCCAGCATTTT. Its translation is CASSPIHRDGSNQPQHF.

DNA of the CDR3: TGTGCCAGCAGCCAAGATCTAGGCCGCGGCTACACCTTC. Protein product: CASSQDLGRGYTF. This chain joins TRBV3-1 (or the pseudogene TRBV3-2) and TRBJ1-2; no reliable D call. CDR1 is LGHDT and CDR2 is YNNKEL in the germline V gene (reference sequence). This CDR3 comprises 13 residues. The V end lost 0 bases, the J end lost 8 bases, and 10 bases lay between the germline ends.